The rows below give T cell receptor beta chains drawn from one sample of a study of cytomegalovirus exposure and HLA in healthy donors. The protocol was immunoSEQ multiplex PCR, while the TCRdb copy is restricted to in-frame clones and leaves out a portion. This table holds more than 90,000 clones, about two thirds found once. The source material was PBMCs. The origin of the receptors is a man aged 30-40 years in good health and CMV-seropositive. The CDR3 runs from the conserved cysteine through the conserved F or W. Fields, in order: D gene, J gene, clone size, CDR3 length, V gene, CDR3 DNA, CDR3 protein. A D gene is named only where the DNA matches it firmly. Part of the rows lack a size; the others show once, few, many or a class for expanded clones.

D gene: TRBD1
J gene: TRBJ1-2
clone size: -
CDR3 length: 17
V gene: TRBV28
CDR3 DNA: TGTGCCAGCAGCTCTACAGGGGGTGGGTCGAGGGCCTATGGCTACACCTTC
CDR3 protein: CASSSTGGGSRAYGYTF

D gene: TRBD2
J gene: TRBJ2-5
clone size: -
CDR3 length: 15
V gene: TRBV5-6
CDR3 DNA: TGTGCCAGCAGCTCCAGACTAGCTCGGCAAGAGACCCAGTACTTC
CDR3 protein: CASSSRLARQETQYF

D gene: TRBD2
J gene: TRBJ2-7
clone size: -
CDR3 length: 15
V gene: TRBV30
CDR3 DNA: TGTGCCTGGAGTGCGGAGCGGGGGTACGCCTACGAGCAGTACTTC
CDR3 protein: CAWSAERGYAYEQYF

D gene: TRBD1
J gene: TRBJ1-3
clone size: -
CDR3 length: 17
V gene: TRBV29-1
CDR3 DNA: TGCAGCGTCTCTCCGGGACAGGGGGGATTTGATGGAAACACCATATATTTT
CDR3 protein: CSVSPGQGGFDGNTIYF

D gene: -
J gene: TRBJ1-1
clone size: once
CDR3 length: 15
V gene: TRBV11-2
CDR3 DNA: TGTGCCAGCAGCACCCTCATCGCGGAGGACACTGAAGCTTTCTTT
CDR3 protein: CASSTLIAEDTEAFF

D gene: -
J gene: TRBJ1-1
clone size: -
CDR3 length: 14
V gene: TRBV27
CDR3 DNA: TGTGCCAGCAGACTAGGAAGTGCGAACACTGAAGCTTTCTTT
CDR3 protein: CASRLGSANTEAFF

D gene: -
J gene: TRBJ1-3
clone size: -
CDR3 length: 14
V gene: TRBV5-8
CDR3 DNA: TGTGCCAGCAGCCTCAGGGGCTCTGGAAACACCATATATTTT
CDR3 protein: CASSLRGSGNTIYF

D gene: -
J gene: TRBJ1-1
clone size: -
CDR3 length: 13
V gene: TRBV10-2
CDR3 DNA: TGCGCCAGCGGGGATCAGGGTTTTACTGAAGCTTTCTTT
CDR3 protein: CASGDQGFTEAFF

D gene: -
J gene: TRBJ1-1
clone size: -
CDR3 length: 14
V gene: TRBV11-3
CDR3 DNA: TGTGCCAGCAGCTTAGGTGGGAGTAACACTGAAGCTTTCTTT
CDR3 protein: CASSLGGSNTEAFF

D gene: TRBD1
J gene: TRBJ1-5
clone size: few
CDR3 length: 24
V gene: TRBV18
CDR3 DNA: TGTGCCAGCTCACCACGGACACGAGGGGGCCGAATGCGCGCCGGGACAGGGTTCCATCAGCCCCAGCATTTT
CDR3 protein: CASSPRTRGGRMRAGTGFHQPQHF

D gene: TRBD1
J gene: TRBJ1-2
clone size: -
CDR3 length: 12
V gene: TRBV28
CDR3 DNA: TGTGCCAGCGGCAGGGGGAACTATGGCTACACCTTC
CDR3 protein: CASGRGNYGYTF

D gene: TRBD2
J gene: TRBJ2-1
clone size: few
CDR3 length: 18
V gene: TRBV27
CDR3 DNA: TGTGCCAGCAGGGTAGCGGGGGGCAGCGGGAGTTCAATGAATGAGCAGTTCTTC
CDR3 protein: CASRVAGGSGSSMNEQFF

D gene: -
J gene: TRBJ2-1
clone size: -
CDR3 length: 16
V gene: TRBV6-4
CDR3 DNA: TGTGCCAGCAGTGACTCTGGTGGGAGGCCTTACAATGAGCAGTTCTTC
CDR3 protein: CASSDSGGRPYNEQFF

D gene: TRBD1
J gene: TRBJ2-1
clone size: -
CDR3 length: 10
V gene: TRBV29-1
CDR3 DNA: TGCAGCGCCGGGACAGATGAGCAGTTCTTC
CDR3 protein: CSAGTDEQFF

D gene: -
J gene: TRBJ1-2
clone size: -
CDR3 length: 16
V gene: TRBV5-6
CDR3 DNA: TGTGCCAGCAGCGAAATGGCGCAGGGATCTAACTATGGCTACACCTTC
CDR3 protein: CASSEMAQGSNYGYTF

D gene: -
J gene: TRBJ2-6
clone size: -
CDR3 length: 16
V gene: TRBV7-6
CDR3 DNA: TGTGCCAGCAGCTTAGCTGAGGTCTCTGGGGCCAACGTCCTGACTTTC
CDR3 protein: CASSLAEVSGANVLTF

D gene: -
J gene: TRBJ2-3
clone size: -
CDR3 length: 12
V gene: TRBV11-2
CDR3 DNA: TGTGCCAGCAGCTCGGGACTGGGAGACCAGTATTTT
CDR3 protein: CASSSGLGDQYF

D gene: -
J gene: TRBJ1-1
clone size: -
CDR3 length: 14
V gene: TRBV5-6
CDR3 DNA: TGTGCCAGCAGCTTCGTGGGGAGGAACACTGAAGCTTTCTTT
CDR3 protein: CASSFVGRNTEAFF

D gene: TRBD2
J gene: TRBJ2-3
clone size: hyperexpanded
CDR3 length: 15
V gene: TRBV28
CDR3 DNA: TGTGCCAGCACCGACCTACTAGCGGCCACAGATACGCAGTATTTT
CDR3 protein: CASTDLLAATDTQYF

D gene: TRBD1
J gene: TRBJ1-4
clone size: once
CDR3 length: 15
V gene: TRBV6-6
CDR3 DNA: TGTGCCAGCAGTACGAACAGGGGGCTGGTCGTAAAACTGTTTTTT
CDR3 protein: CASSTNRGLVVKLFF

D gene: -
J gene: TRBJ2-6
clone size: once
CDR3 length: 15
V gene: TRBV27
CDR3 DNA: TGTGCCAGCACCAGGAGGAGGACTGGGGCCAACGTCCTGACTTTC
CDR3 protein: CASTRRRTGANVLTF

D gene: TRBD1
J gene: TRBJ2-2
clone size: -
CDR3 length: 14
V gene: TRBV29-1
CDR3 DNA: TGCAGCGGAAAGGGACAGGGAGACACCGGGGAGCTGTTTTTT
CDR3 protein: CSGKGQGDTGELFF

D gene: TRBD2
J gene: TRBJ2-2
clone size: -
CDR3 length: 15
V gene: TRBV29-1
CDR3 DNA: TGCAGCGTTCCTAGCGGGAGGGGTTTCACCGGGGAGCTGTTTTTT
CDR3 protein: CSVPSGRGFTGELFF

D gene: -
J gene: TRBJ1-5
clone size: -
CDR3 length: 17
V gene: TRBV5-8
CDR3 DNA: TGTGCCAGCACCTTACCCACAGACAGTAGGGATAATCAGCCCCAGCATTTT
CDR3 protein: CASTLPTDSRDNQPQHF

D gene: -
J gene: TRBJ1-1
clone size: -
CDR3 length: 12
V gene: TRBV19
CDR3 DNA: TGTGCCAGTAGTATACCGGGGACTGAAGCTTTCTTT
CDR3 protein: CASSIPGTEAFF

D gene: -
J gene: TRBJ2-2
clone size: -
CDR3 length: 14
V gene: TRBV5-6
CDR3 DNA: TGTGCCAGCAGCTTGGTTGCCGGTACTGGGGAGCTGTTTTTT
CDR3 protein: CASSLVAGTGELFF

D gene: -
J gene: TRBJ2-1
clone size: -
CDR3 length: 14
V gene: TRBV6-6
CDR3 DNA: TGTGCCAGCAGCCGGACAGAGACGTACAATGAGCAGTTCTTC
CDR3 protein: CASSRTETYNEQFF

D gene: -
J gene: TRBJ1-5
clone size: -
CDR3 length: 16
V gene: TRBV5-6
CDR3 DNA: TGTGCCAGCAGCTTGGACGGACCGAGGGGCAATCAGCCCCAGCATTTT
CDR3 protein: CASSLDGPRGNQPQHF

D gene: TRBD2
J gene: TRBJ2-3
clone size: -
CDR3 length: 16
V gene: TRBV4-1
CDR3 DNA: TGCGCCAGCAGCCAAGTTGCAGCGGGGGACACAGATACGCAGTATTTT
CDR3 protein: CASSQVAAGDTDTQYF

D gene: TRBD2
J gene: TRBJ2-1
clone size: -
CDR3 length: 15
V gene: TRBV11-2
CDR3 DNA: TGTGCCAGCAGCTTAGGGGCTAGCGGTTACAATGAGCAGTTCTTC
CDR3 protein: CASSLGASGYNEQFF

D gene: TRBD1
J gene: TRBJ2-3
clone size: few
CDR3 length: 14
V gene: TRBV28
CDR3 DNA: TGTGCCAGCAGTCCCAACAGGGGCGCGGATACGCAGTATTTT
CDR3 protein: CASSPNRGADTQYF

D gene: TRBD1
J gene: TRBJ2-3
clone size: once
CDR3 length: 17
V gene: TRBV11-3
CDR3 DNA: TGTGCCAGCAGCTTAAGTGGAAGGGGGCGCCTCACAGATACGCAGTATTTT
CDR3 protein: CASSLSGRGRLTDTQYF

D gene: -
J gene: TRBJ1-1
clone size: -
CDR3 length: 13
V gene: TRBV18
CDR3 DNA: TGTGCCAGCTCCACGGACTGGAACACTGAAGCTTTCTTT
CDR3 protein: CASSTDWNTEAFF

D gene: -
J gene: TRBJ2-1
clone size: -
CDR3 length: 11
V gene: TRBV4-3
CDR3 DNA: TGCGCCAGCAGCTCCGCCGGTCAGCAGTTCTTC
CDR3 protein: CASSSAGQQFF

D gene: TRBD1
J gene: TRBJ2-7
clone size: -
CDR3 length: 14
V gene: TRBV7-8
CDR3 DNA: TGTGCCAGCAGCCGCGAGGGACAGGGAGGCGAGCAGTACTTC
CDR3 protein: CASSREGQGGEQYF

D gene: TRBD1
J gene: TRBJ1-5
clone size: -
CDR3 length: 16
V gene: TRBV19
CDR3 DNA: TGTGCCAGTAGTATAGTGGGACAGGGGAGGAATCAGCCCCAGCATTTT
CDR3 protein: CASSIVGQGRNQPQHF

D gene: TRBD2
J gene: TRBJ2-5
clone size: -
CDR3 length: 15
V gene: TRBV5-6
CDR3 DNA: TGTGCCAGCACCCTCTCAGCGGGGGAACAAGAGACCCAGTACTTC
CDR3 protein: CASTLSAGEQETQYF

D gene: -
J gene: TRBJ2-1
clone size: -
CDR3 length: 14
V gene: TRBV5-1
CDR3 DNA: TGCGCCAGCAGCCGGTGGGCAGGGGACAATGAGCAGTTCTTC
CDR3 protein: CASSRWAGDNEQFF

D gene: -
J gene: TRBJ1-4
clone size: -
CDR3 length: 14
V gene: TRBV27
CDR3 DNA: TGTGCCAGCAGTTCGGAGAGTCGTCGGCGAAAACTGTTTTTT
CDR3 protein: CASSSESRRRKLFF

D gene: -
J gene: TRBJ2-2
clone size: -
CDR3 length: 13
V gene: TRBV9
CDR3 DNA: TGTGCCAGCAGCGTAGTGGAGTTTGGGGAGCTGTTTTTT
CDR3 protein: CASSVVEFGELFF

D gene: -
J gene: TRBJ2-7
clone size: few
CDR3 length: 16
V gene: TRBV5-1
CDR3 DNA: TGCGCCAGCAGCTTGAGTGGGGGGGCGAAGAGCTACGAGCAGTACTTC
CDR3 protein: CASSLSGGAKSYEQYF

D gene: TRBD2
J gene: TRBJ2-3
clone size: few
CDR3 length: 14
V gene: TRBV11-3
CDR3 DNA: TGTGCCAGCGCCGCGGGGGGGAGCACAGATACGCAGTATTTT
CDR3 protein: CASAAGGSTDTQYF

D gene: -
J gene: TRBJ2-1
clone size: -
CDR3 length: 15
V gene: TRBV6-1
CDR3 DNA: TGTGCCAGCAGTGTGAGGTGGCGGGGCAACAATGAGCAGTTCTTC
CDR3 protein: CASSVRWRGNNEQFF

D gene: TRBD2
J gene: TRBJ2-3
clone size: -
CDR3 length: 16
V gene: TRBV5-4
CDR3 DNA: TGTGCCAGCAGCTCAGGACTAGCGCCGAACACAGATACGCAGTATTTT
CDR3 protein: CASSSGLAPNTDTQYF

D gene: -
J gene: TRBJ2-5
clone size: -
CDR3 length: 11
V gene: TRBV2
CDR3 DNA: TGTGCCAGCAAGGGGGAAGAGACCCAGTACTTC
CDR3 protein: CASKGEETQYF